These T cell receptor beta chains were read from a single sample in a study of blood T cell repertoires in COVID-19. The method was immunoSEQ multiplex PCR; TCRdb's version includes in-frame clones alone and lacks a portion of them. The data hold 150,000 to 200,000 clones, with nearly 90% observed a single time. Sequenced: peripheral blood. The receptors shown here come from a man aged 60 to 75 with active or convalescent COVID-19. Both conserved end residues are part of each CDR3. A D gene is named only where the DNA matches it firmly. Expanded clones get a size class; other rows say once, few or many, or leave the size out.

TRBJ1-5	TRBV10-3	TRBD1	NA	CAISEGQAAGQPQHF	TGTGCCATCAGTGAAGGACAGGCAGCAGGGCAGCCCCAGCATTTT
TRBJ2-7	TRBV19	NA	NA	CASSIGQSYEQYF	TGTGCCAGTAGTATTGGTCAGTCCTACGAGCAGTACTTC
TRBJ1-2	TRBV30	NA	NA	CAWSSGYRGYTF	TGTGCCTGGAGTTCGGGATATCGTGGCTACACCTTC
TRBJ1-6	TRBV9	NA	NA	CASSVDLPAGDVSPLHF	TGTGCCAGCAGCGTAGACCTCCCGGCAGGGGATGTTTCACCCCTCCACTTT
TRBJ2-2	TRBV19	TRBD1	NA	CASSLGQGNTGELFF	TGTGCCAGTAGTTTAGGACAGGGGAACACCGGGGAGCTGTTTTTT
TRBJ1-1	TRBV30	NA	NA	CAWSLSLNTEAFF	TGTGCCTGGAGCTTATCACTCAACACTGAAGCTTTCTTT
TRBJ2-2	TRBV24-1	NA	once	CATSADSTTGELFF	TGTGCCACCAGTGCGGACTCGACGACCGGGGAGCTGTTTTTT
TRBJ1-5	TRBV4-1	NA	NA	CASSERPNNEGQPQHF	TGCGCCAGCAGCGAAAGGCCTAATAATGAGGGACAGCCCCAGCATTTT
TRBJ1-6	TRBV5-1	NA	NA	CASSLGPGQVSPLHF	TGCGCCAGCAGCTTGGGGCCGGGACAAGTTTCACCCCTCCACTTT
TRBJ1-3	TRBV18	NA	once	CASSPGGFSRNSGNTIYF	TGTGCCAGCTCACCAGGAGGGTTTTCTAGAAACTCTGGAAACACCATATATTTT